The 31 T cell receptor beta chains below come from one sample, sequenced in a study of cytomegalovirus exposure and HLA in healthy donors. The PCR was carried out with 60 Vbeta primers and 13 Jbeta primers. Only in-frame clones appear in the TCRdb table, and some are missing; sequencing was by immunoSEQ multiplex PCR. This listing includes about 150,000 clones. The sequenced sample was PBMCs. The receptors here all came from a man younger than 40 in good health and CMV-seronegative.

CDR3 sequence (DNA): TGTGCCAGCAGCCGTGTCTACGAGCAGTACTTC. It yields the protein CASSRVYEQYF. This chain links TRBV5-8 with TRBJ2-7; no firm D call. The CDR3 is 11 amino acids. Per germline, CDR1 SGHTS and CDR2 YDEGEE. The ends were cut back, 4 bases at V and 3 bases at J, with 5 bases in the middle.

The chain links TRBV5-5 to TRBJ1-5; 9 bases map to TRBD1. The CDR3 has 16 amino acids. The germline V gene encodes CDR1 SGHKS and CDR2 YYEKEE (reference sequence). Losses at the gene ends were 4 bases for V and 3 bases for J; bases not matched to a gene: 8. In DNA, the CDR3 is TGTGCCAGCAGCGGGGGACAGGGAAAAAACAATCAGCCCCAGCATTTT. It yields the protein CASSGGQGKNNQPQHF.

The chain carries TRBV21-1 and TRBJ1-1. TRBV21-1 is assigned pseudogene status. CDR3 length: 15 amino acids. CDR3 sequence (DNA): TGTTCCTCCCAGCAAGGGGAGGGTCTGAACACTGAAGCTTTCTTT. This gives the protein CSSQQGEGLNTEAFF.

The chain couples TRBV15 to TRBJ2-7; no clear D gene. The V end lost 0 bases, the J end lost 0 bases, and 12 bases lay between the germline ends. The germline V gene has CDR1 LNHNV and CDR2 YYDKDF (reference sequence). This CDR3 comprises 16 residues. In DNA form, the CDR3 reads TGTGCCACCAGCAGAGACGTAACAGCCAGCTCCTACGAGCAGTACTTC. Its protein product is CATSRDVTASSYEQYF.

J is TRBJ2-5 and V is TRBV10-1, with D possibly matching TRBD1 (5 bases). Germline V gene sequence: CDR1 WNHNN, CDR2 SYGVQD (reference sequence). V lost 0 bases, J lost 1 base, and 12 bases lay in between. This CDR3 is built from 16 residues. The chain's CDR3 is CASSESGATAQETQYF. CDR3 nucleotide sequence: TGCGCCAGCAGTGAGTCGGGTGCGACAGCCCAAGAGACCCAGTACTTC.

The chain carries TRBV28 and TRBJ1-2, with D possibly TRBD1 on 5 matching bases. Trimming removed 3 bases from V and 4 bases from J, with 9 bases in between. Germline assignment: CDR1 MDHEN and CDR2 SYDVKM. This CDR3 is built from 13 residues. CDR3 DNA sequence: TGTGCCAGCAGTTTTCAGGGAGGCTATGGCTACACCTTC. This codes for CASSFQGGYGYTF.

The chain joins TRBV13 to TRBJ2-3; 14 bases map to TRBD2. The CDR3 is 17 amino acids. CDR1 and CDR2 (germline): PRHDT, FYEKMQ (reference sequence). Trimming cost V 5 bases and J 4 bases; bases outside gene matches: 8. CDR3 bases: TGTGCCAGCAGCCCAGGGACTAGCGGGAGACATGCAGATACGCAGTATTTT. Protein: CASSPGTSGRHADTQYF.

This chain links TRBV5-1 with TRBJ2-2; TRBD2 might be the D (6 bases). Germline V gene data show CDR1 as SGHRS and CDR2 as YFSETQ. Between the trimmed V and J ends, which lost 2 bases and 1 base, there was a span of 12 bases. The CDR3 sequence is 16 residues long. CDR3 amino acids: CASSFSGRLNTGELFF. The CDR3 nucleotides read TGCGCCAGCAGCTTTAGCGGCCGCTTGAACACCGGGGAGCTGTTTTTT.

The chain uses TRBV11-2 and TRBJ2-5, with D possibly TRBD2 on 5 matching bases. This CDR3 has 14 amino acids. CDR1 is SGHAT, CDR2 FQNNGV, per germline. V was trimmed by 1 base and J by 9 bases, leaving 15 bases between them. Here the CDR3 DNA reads TGTGCCAGCAGCTTAGTTCCTAAGGACTCGGCCCAGTACTTC. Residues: CASSLVPKDSAQYF.

The CDR3 protein is CSARRDLEGGTEAFF. The CDR3, as DNA: TGCAGCGCCCGAAGAGACTTGGAGGGCGGCACTGAAGCTTTCTTT. The chain recombines TRBV29-1 with TRBJ1-1; D ambiguous. There are 15 residues in the CDR3. Germline V lookup: CDR1 SQVTM, CDR2 ANQGSEA. Trimming removed 7 bases at V and 4 bases at J, with 22 bases between.

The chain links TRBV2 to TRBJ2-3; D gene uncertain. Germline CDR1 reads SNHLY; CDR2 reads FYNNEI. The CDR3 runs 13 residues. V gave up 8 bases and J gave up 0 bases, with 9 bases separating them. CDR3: CASHYASTDTQYF. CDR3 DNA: TGTGCCAGCCACTACGCTAGCACAGATACGCAGTATTTT.

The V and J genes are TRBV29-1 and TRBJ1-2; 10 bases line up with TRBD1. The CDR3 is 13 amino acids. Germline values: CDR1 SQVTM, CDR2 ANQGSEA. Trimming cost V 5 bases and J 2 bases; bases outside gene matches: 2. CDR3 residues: CSVRTGGNYGYTF. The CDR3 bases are TGCAGCGTTAGGACAGGGGGAAACTATGGCTACACCTTC.

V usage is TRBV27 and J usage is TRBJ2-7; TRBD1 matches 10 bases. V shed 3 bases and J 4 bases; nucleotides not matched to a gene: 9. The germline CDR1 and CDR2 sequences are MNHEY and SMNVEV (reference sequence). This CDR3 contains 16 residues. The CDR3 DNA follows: TGTGCCAGCAGTTTCCTCTCCCGGGACAGGGGTTACGAGCAGTACTTC. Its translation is CASSFLSRDRGYEQYF.

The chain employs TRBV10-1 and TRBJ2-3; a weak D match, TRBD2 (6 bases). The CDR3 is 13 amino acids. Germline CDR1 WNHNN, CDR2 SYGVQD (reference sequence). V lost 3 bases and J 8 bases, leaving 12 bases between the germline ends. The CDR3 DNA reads TGCGCCAGCAGTGATCAGCGGGCGGGTACGCAGTATTTT. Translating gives CASSDQRAGTQYF.

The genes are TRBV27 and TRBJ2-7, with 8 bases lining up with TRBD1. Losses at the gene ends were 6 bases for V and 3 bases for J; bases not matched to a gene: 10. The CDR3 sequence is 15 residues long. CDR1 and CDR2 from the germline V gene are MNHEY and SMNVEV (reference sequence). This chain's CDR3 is CASRSGGQALYEQYF. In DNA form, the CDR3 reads TGTGCCAGCAGAAGTGGGGGACAGGCCCTCTACGAGCAGTACTTC.

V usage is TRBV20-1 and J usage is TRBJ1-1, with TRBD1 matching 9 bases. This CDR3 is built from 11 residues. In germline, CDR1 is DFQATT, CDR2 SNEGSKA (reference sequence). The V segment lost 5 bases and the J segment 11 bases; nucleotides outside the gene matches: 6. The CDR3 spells CSASGTGRAFF. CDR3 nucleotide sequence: TGCAGTGCTTCTGGGACAGGGAGGGCTTTCTTT.

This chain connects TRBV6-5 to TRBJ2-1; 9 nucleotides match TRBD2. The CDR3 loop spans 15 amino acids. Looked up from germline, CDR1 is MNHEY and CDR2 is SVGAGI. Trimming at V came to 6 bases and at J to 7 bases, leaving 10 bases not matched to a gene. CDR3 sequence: CASSQGLAVSNEQFF. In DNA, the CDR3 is TGTGCCAGCAGCCAGGGACTAGCCGTCTCTAATGAGCAGTTCTTC.

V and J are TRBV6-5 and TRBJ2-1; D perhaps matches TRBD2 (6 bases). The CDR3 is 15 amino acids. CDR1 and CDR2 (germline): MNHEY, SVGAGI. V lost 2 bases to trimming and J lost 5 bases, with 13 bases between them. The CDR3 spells CASSYRSGSNNEQFF. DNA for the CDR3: TGTGCCAGCAGTTACCGTAGCGGATCAAACAATGAGCAGTTCTTC.

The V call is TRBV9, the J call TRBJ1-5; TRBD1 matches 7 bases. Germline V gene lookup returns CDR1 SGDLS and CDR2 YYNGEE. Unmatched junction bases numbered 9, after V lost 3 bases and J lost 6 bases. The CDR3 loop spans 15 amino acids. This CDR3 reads CASSGDPGGRQPQHF. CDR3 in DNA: TGTGCCAGCAGCGGAGATCCAGGGGGGCGTCAGCCCCAGCATTTT.

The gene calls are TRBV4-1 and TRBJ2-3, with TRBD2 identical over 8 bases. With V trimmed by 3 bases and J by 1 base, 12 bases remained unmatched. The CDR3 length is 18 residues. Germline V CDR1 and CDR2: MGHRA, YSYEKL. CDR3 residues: CASSQAPRGSGGTDTQYF. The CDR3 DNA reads TGCGCCAGCAGCCAGGCCCCCCGAGGTAGCGGGGGCACAGATACGCAGTATTTT.

Here the CDR3 reads CASTRSRNAGNTIYF. The DNA for the CDR3 is TGTGCCAGCACCCGTTCGCGAAACGCGGGAAACACCATATATTTT. The J gene is TRBJ1-3, the V gene TRBV7-2; D call uncertain. Trimming took 7 bases from V and 4 from J, leaving 17 bases between them. This CDR3 is built from 15 residues. Germline-derived CDR1 and CDR2 are SGHTA and FQGNSA. Full variable domain (rest looked up from reference TRBV7-2 and TRBJ1-3): GAGVSQSPSNKVTEKGKDVELRCDPISGHTALYWYRQSLGQGLEFLIYFQGNSAPDKSGLPSDRFSAERTGGSVSTLTIQRTQQEDSAVYLCASTRSRNAGNTIYFGEGSWLTVV.

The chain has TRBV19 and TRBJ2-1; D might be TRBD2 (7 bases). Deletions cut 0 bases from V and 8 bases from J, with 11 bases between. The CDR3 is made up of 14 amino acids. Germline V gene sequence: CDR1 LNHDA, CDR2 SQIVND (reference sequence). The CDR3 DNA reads TGTGCCAGTAGTATAGAGGGGGGGCAAGATGAGCAGTTCTTC. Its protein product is CASSIEGGQDEQFF.

This CDR3 reads CASSKTSGELFF. The CDR3 DNA sequence: TGTGCCAGCAGTAAGACATCCGGGGAGCTGTTTTTT. The chain combines TRBV28 with TRBJ2-2; D is uncertain. V lost 5 bases to trimming and J lost 6 bases, with 7 bases between them. Per germline, CDR1 MDHEN and CDR2 SYDVKM. This CDR3 has 12 amino acids.

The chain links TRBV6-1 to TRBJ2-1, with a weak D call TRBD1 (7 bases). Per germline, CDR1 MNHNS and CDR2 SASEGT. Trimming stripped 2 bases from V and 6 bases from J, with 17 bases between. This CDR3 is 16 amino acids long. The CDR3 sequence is CASSEQGGVGGNEQFF. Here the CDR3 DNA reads TGTGCCAGCAGTGAACAGGGGGGAGTGGGTGGCAATGAGCAGTTCTTC.

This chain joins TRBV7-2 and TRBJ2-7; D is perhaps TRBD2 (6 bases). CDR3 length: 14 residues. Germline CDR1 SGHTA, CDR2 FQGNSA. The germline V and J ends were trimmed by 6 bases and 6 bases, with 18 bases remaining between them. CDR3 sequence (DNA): TGTGCCAGCAGTGTTGCGGGAACCACGGGCGAGCAGTACTTC. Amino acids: CASSVAGTTGEQYF.

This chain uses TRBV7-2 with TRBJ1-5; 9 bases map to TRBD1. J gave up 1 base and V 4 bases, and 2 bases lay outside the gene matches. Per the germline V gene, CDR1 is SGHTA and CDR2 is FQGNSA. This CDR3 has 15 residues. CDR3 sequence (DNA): TGTGCCAGCAGCTGGGGACAGGGAAGCAATCAGCCCCAGCATTTT. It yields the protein CASSWGQGSNQPQHF.

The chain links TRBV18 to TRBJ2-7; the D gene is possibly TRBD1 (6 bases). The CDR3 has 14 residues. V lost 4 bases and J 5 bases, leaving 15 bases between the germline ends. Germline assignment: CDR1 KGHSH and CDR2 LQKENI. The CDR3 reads CASSLDGQNHEQYF. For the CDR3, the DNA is TGTGCCAGCTCACTAGACGGACAGAACCACGAGCAGTACTTC.

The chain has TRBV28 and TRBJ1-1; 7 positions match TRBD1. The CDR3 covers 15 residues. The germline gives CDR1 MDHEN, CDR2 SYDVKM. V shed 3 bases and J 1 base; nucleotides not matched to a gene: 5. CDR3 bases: TGTGCCAGCAGTTTTCCCCGGACAGGGAACACTGAAGCTTTCTTT. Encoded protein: CASSFPRTGNTEAFF.

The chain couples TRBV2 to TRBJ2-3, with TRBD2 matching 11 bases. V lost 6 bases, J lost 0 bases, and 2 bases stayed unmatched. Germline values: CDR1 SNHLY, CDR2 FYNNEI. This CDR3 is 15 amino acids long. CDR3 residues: CASRGLAASTDTQYF. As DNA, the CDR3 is TGTGCCAGCAGGGGACTAGCGGCGAGCACAGATACGCAGTATTTT. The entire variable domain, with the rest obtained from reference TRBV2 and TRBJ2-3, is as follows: EPEVTQTPSHQVTQMGQEVILRCVPISNHLYFYWYRQILGQKVEFLVSFYNNEISEKSEIFDDQFSVERPDGSNFTLKIRSTKLEDSAMYFCASRGLAASTDTQYFGPGTRLTVL.

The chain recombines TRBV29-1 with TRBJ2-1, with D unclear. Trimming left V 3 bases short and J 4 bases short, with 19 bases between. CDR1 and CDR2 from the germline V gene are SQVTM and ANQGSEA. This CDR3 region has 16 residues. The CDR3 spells CSVDPVGYDPYNEQFF. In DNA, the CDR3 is TGCAGCGTTGACCCCGTCGGGTACGATCCATACAATGAGCAGTTCTTC.

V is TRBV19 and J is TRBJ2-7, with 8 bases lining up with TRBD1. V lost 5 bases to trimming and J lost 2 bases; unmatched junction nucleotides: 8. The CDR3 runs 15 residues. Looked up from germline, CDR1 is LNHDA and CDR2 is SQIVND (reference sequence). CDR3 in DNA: TGTGCCAGTAGTCTACGACAGGGGATTACCTACGAGCAGTACTTC. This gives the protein CASSLRQGITYEQYF.